The 20 T cell receptor beta chains below were found in one sample sequenced in a study of blood T cell repertoires in COVID-19. TCRdb keeps only in-frame clones here, not all; method: immunoSEQ multiplex PCR. The table lists tens of thousands of clones, around 87% of them singletons, with less than 15% in the top ten. The specimen was peripheral blood. The receptors shown here come from a human donor in a cohort sampled during active COVID-19. The donor label of this sample is uncertain.

The chain couples TRBV7-2 to TRBJ2-2; 7 bases are shared with TRBD2. V trimming: 6 bases; J trimming: 2 bases; junction bases outside the gene matches: 6. The CDR3 extends over 15 amino acids. Germline loops: CDR1 SGHTA, CDR2 FQGNSA. In DNA form, the CDR3 reads TGTGCCAGCAGTACCCAGCGGGGAAACACCGGGGAGCTGTTTTTT. Its translation is CASSTQRGNTGELFF.

J is TRBJ1-6 and V is TRBV27; TRBD1 matches 9 bases. With 3 bases clipped from V and 9 bases from J, the junction kept 6 bases outside the gene matches. The CDR3 covers 15 residues. Germline values: CDR1 MNHEY, CDR2 SMNVEV (reference sequence). CDR3 DNA sequence: TGTGCCAGCAGTTTCACGGGACAGGGAGCTTCACCCCTCCACTTT. Protein product: CASSFTGQGASPLHF.

The CDR3 spells CASSWGQGDTEAFF. The CDR3, as DNA: TGTGCCAGCAGCTGGGGACAGGGAGACACTGAAGCTTTCTTT. V and J are TRBV7-6 and TRBJ1-1; 9 nucleotides align to TRBD1. The V and J ends lost 4 bases and 3 bases, in that order; junction bases with no gene match: 3. In germline, CDR1 is SGHVS, CDR2 FNYEAQ. The CDR3 length is 14 residues.

This clone appeared a few times. The genes are TRBV3-1 (or the pseudogene TRBV3-2) and TRBJ2-7, with TRBD1 matching over 9 bases. Germline-derived CDR1 and CDR2 are LGHDT and YNNKEL (reference sequence). Germline trimming cut 5 bases from V and 4 bases from J; bases unmatched to any gene: 12. The CDR3 contains 16 residues. DNA of the CDR3: TGTGCCAGCAGCGCAAGTCCGGGACAGGGACGTTACGAGCAGTACTTC. It specifies CASSASPGQGRYEQYF.

This chain links TRBV5-6 with TRBJ2-5; tentatively, D is TRBD2 (5 bases). The V gene's germline CDR1 is SGHDT and CDR2 YYEEEE. V was shortened by 4 bases and J by 5 bases, with 12 bases between the two germline ends. The length of the CDR3 is 13 residues. CDR3 in amino acids: CASSGGGLETQYF. CDR3 coding DNA: TGTGCCAGCAGCGGCGGCGGACTGGAGACCCAGTACTTC.

This clone was observed a single time. V gene TRBV5-1 combines with J gene TRBJ2-7, with TRBD1 as a possible D gene (6 bases). This CDR3 is built from 15 residues. Looked up from germline, CDR1 is SGHRS and CDR2 is YFSETQ. Trimming took 0 bases from V and 3 from J, leaving 13 bases between them. In nucleotides, the CDR3 is TGCGCCAGCAGCTTGGGCTTCGGGACAAACTACGAGCAGTACTTC. Its protein product is CASSLGFGTNYEQYF.

This chain uses TRBV5-1 with TRBJ2-5; 13 bases match TRBD2. V trimming: 4 bases; J trimming: 1 base; junction bases outside the gene matches: 10. The CDR3 consists of 18 residues. The V gene's germline CDR1 is SGHRS and CDR2 YFSETQ. In DNA, the CDR3 is TGCGCCAGCAGCATCGGACTAGCGGGGGCCAGCCTCCAAGAGACCCAGTACTTC. It specifies CASSIGLAGASLQETQYF.

This clone has more than one count but fewer than ten. The chain joins TRBV28 to TRBJ1-2; 9 bases match TRBD1. The CDR3 length is 14 residues. Germline V lookup: CDR1 MDHEN, CDR2 SYDVKM. With 6 bases clipped from V and 4 bases from J, the junction kept 6 bases outside the gene matches. The CDR3 region has the DNA TGTGCCAGCAGGGGTACAGGGGGCACCTATGGCTACACCTTC. Translation: CASRGTGGTYGYTF.

The V call is TRBV9, the J call TRBJ1-4; TRBD1 agrees at 7 bases. With 0 bases clipped from V and 7 bases from J, the junction kept 6 bases outside the gene matches. Germline loops: CDR1 SGDLS, CDR2 YYNGEE. The CDR3 extends over 15 amino acids. The CDR3 nucleotides are TGTGCCAGCAGCGTAGAGGGGGCAGGAGGTGAAAAACTGTTTTTT. Its protein is CASSVEGAGGEKLFF.

The V gene is TRBV6-5, the J gene TRBJ2-3; 13 bases align to TRBD2. The CDR3 extends over 14 amino acids. Per germline, CDR1 MNHEY and CDR2 SVGAGI. V trimming: 6 bases; J trimming: 4 bases; junction bases outside the gene matches: 1. CDR3: CASRGTSGADTQYF. The CDR3 DNA reads TGTGCCAGCAGAGGGACTAGCGGGGCAGATACGCAGTATTTT.

The genes are TRBV18 and TRBJ1-2, with TRBD1 matching 8 bases. CDR1 and CDR2 (germline): KGHSH, LQKENI. V lost 0 bases, J lost 6 bases, and 6 bases stayed unmatched. The CDR3 extends over 15 amino acids. The CDR3 loop is CASSPPGQGEHGYTF. The CDR3 coding sequence is TGTGCCAGCTCACCACCCGGACAGGGAGAGCATGGCTACACCTTC.

The chain links TRBV7-2 to TRBJ1-1; possible D gene TRBD1, 5 bases. Between the trimmed V and J ends, which lost 0 bases and 7 bases, there was a span of 15 bases. The CDR3 is 15 amino acids. Germline CDR1 reads SGHTA; CDR2 reads FQGNSA. In DNA, the CDR3 is TGTGCCAGCAGCTTAGCCCAGGGAGGGAGAGGTGAAGCTTTCTTT. This codes for CASSLAQGGRGEAFF. The full variable domain, rest sourced from reference TRBV7-2 and TRBJ1-1, is GAGVSQSPSNKVTEKGKDVELRCDPISGHTALYWYRQSLGQGLEFLIYFQGNSAPDKSGLPSDRFSAERTGGSVSTLTIQRTQQEDSAVYLCASSLAQGGRGEAFFGQGTRLTVV.

The chain is built from TRBV7-2 and TRBJ2-5, with a tentative D call TRBD1 (6 bases). V was clipped by 7 bases and J by 4 bases, with 13 bases between them. The CDR3 is made up of 13 amino acids. CDR1 and CDR2 (germline): SGHTA, FQGNSA. The CDR3 loop reads CASTLGQRETQYF. The DNA for the CDR3 is TGTGCCAGCACCCTCGGACAGCGAGAGACCCAGTACTTC.

The chain links TRBV5-4 to TRBJ2-1, with 8 bases matching TRBD1. The CDR3 length is 15 residues. In germline, CDR1 is SGHNT, CDR2 YYREEE (reference sequence). After removal of 4 bases from V and 7 bases from J, the junction contained 10 bases not matched to a gene. The CDR3, as DNA: TGTGCCAGCAGCGGGGGGCAGGGGGCAAGAAATGAGCAGTTCTTC. This codes for CASSGGQGARNEQFF.

This chain links TRBV5-6 with TRBJ1-4, with D uncertain. The CDR3 spans 15 residues. The germline V and J ends were trimmed by 4 bases and 5 bases, with 15 bases remaining between them. CDR1 SGHDT and CDR2 YYEEEE come from the germline V gene. The CDR3 here is CASSTLAGGNEKLFF. The CDR3 DNA reads TGTGCCAGCAGCACGTTGGCCGGCGGAAATGAAAAACTGTTTTTT.

This chain joins TRBV19 and TRBJ2-1; the D is unclear. In germline, CDR1 is LNHDA, CDR2 SQIVND (reference sequence). The CDR3 consists of 17 residues. V was clipped by 0 bases and J by 0 bases, with 12 bases between them. CDR3 sequence: CASSIESTGSSYNEQFF. In DNA form, the CDR3 reads TGTGCCAGTAGTATAGAATCGACTGGAAGCTCCTACAATGAGCAGTTCTTC.

The chain recombines TRBV2 with TRBJ1-6; the D is unclear. From germline, CDR1 is SNHLY and CDR2 FYNNEI. The ends were cut back, 7 bases at V and 0 bases at J, with 13 bases in the middle. The CDR3 sequence is 16 residues long. CDR3 residues: CASTGSASSYNSPLHF. As DNA, the CDR3 is TGTGCCAGCACGGGATCCGCGAGCTCCTATAATTCACCCCTCCACTTT.

CDR3 loop: CASSQEDRGHGYTF. The CDR3, as DNA: TGTGCCAGCAGCCAAGAAGACAGGGGGCATGGCTACACCTTC. This chain joins TRBV9 and TRBJ1-2; 10 nucleotides agree with TRBD1. The trim removed 4 bases at V and 6 bases at J, leaving 6 bases unmatched. The germline CDR1 and CDR2 sequences are SGDLS and YYNGEE. The CDR3 contains 14 residues.

The CDR3: CASSDRRGSTDTQYF. In nucleotides, the CDR3 is TGTGCCAGCAGCGACCGGAGGGGCAGCACAGATACGCAGTATTTT. The gene calls are TRBV3-1 (or the pseudogene TRBV3-2) and TRBJ2-3; D may be TRBD2 (6 bases). V lost 5 bases to trimming and J lost 0 bases, with 12 bases between them. The CDR3 loop spans 15 amino acids. Germline V gene lookup returns CDR1 LGHDT and CDR2 YNNKEL (reference sequence).

V is TRBV9 and J is TRBJ2-3; D possibly corresponds to TRBD2 (7 bases). Looked up from germline, CDR1 is SGDLS and CDR2 is YYNGEE. V lost 0 bases and J lost 9, with 20 bases in between. The CDR3 length is 16 residues. The CDR3 nucleotides read TGTGCCAGCAGCGTAGACCCCCTTGGGGGGGCCGAAACGCAGTATTTT. This encodes CASSVDPLGGAETQYF.